This TCR beta chain was documented in a study of T cell repertoires in cytomegalovirus infection (dated by TCRdb to about 2019). For the study in its entirety: Alongside well-studied HLA-B-restricted epitopes, the peptide stimulations were aimed at recently identified HLA-C-restricted CMV epitopes, whose presentation resists viral immunomodulation. Donor HLA type was relevant to the analysis, because carriage of CMV infection together with the matching HLA type was indicated by public TCR beta signatures.

V and J are truncated by 6 bases and 10 bases respectively, leaving an intervening sequence of 18 bases. Taken from cysteine to phenylalanine, the CDR3 has 13 residues. Kept here is only the CDR3 DNA, which spans 39 bases and is read in frame from base 1. CDR1 MNHNY and CDR2 SVGAGI are derived from the germline V gene (reference sequence). What the treatment or condition label conveys for this sample: in vitro stimulation with specific CMV peptide epitopes to enrich CMV-specific T cells. Details on this clonotype: The clone's antigen remains unknown. Base qualities are missing; no much larger clone stands one base away.

General findings and caveats noted by the study authors: In both this cohort and an independent roughly 350-donor cohort, the cumulative frequency of public TCR beta family members distinguished carriers of CMV infection plus the relevant HLA type. The ex vivo response was dominated by HLA-C-restricted CMV-specific TCR beta clonotypes, and the single most frequent clonotype in two of eight donors was supplied by these HLA-C-restricted clonotypes.

The sample was run on an Illumina HiSeq 1500. TCRdb reanalyzed the raw reads on its own, using fastp at Q25 for trimming and MiXCR for clone calling, and kept in-frame beta chains. Each entry merges the rows of one CDR3 protein and shows their most common DNA and genes. For this sample the table gives a few hundred thousand distinct CDR3 sequences, of which approximately 35% were detected only once. Together, the top ten hold less than 15% of the sample. The specimen was cultured PBMCs, collected from culture after CMV antigen stimulation. This clonotype originated in a human donor in good health (CMV status not recorded). Some clones in this sample may be carry-over from other donors' samples. The rearrangement joined TRBV6-6 to TRBJ1-1; the D gene identity is not certain. At the DNA level, the sequence is TGTGCCAGCAGGACAATTGATCAAGGTGTAGCTTTCTTT. Its product reads: CASRTIDQGVAFF.